This T cell receptor beta chain is drawn from a study of CD4+ T cells in melanoma. Study-wide results and caveats: Neoantigen-specific CD4+ T cells in melanoma reportedly had diverse differentiation states.

Some clones are missing from TCRdb's copy, which holds only in-frame ones; the method was immunoSEQ multiplex PCR. This table holds over 130,000 clones, 80% to 95% found once. Losses at the gene ends were 10 bases for V and 0 bases for J; bases not matched to a gene: 10. The CDR3 covers 15 residues. Germline V gene data show CDR1 as WNHNN and CDR2 as SYGVQD (reference sequence). Details on this clone: Its antigen is not identified.

This clonotype was sampled from a human donor with melanoma. The V call is TRBV10-1, the J call TRBJ2-7; TRBD2 matches 9 bases. DNA for the CDR3: TGCGCCAATGTTAGCGGGGGCTATTTCTCCTACGAGCAGTACTTC. It encodes CANVSGGYFSYEQYF.